Below are 19 T cell receptor beta chains sequenced from a single sample in a study of response to subunit inactivated influenza vaccine. TCRdb independently ran MiXCR on the RT-PCR reads; one entry per CDR3 protein. The sample yields over 450,000 distinct CDR3 sequences, 13% seen once. Sample: PBMCs from blood, taken 35 to 45 days after vaccination. These receptors came from a man aged 50 to 60 who received an inactivated influenza vaccine.

This clonotype was seen more than once but under ten times. The genes are TRBV11-2 and TRBJ2-5, with 8 bases identical to TRBD2. Per germline, CDR1 SGHAT and CDR2 FQNNGV. V was pared by 1 base and J by 4 bases, with 5 bases of the junction left unmatched. The CDR3 totals 15 residues. For the CDR3, the DNA is TGTGCCAGCAGCTTAGGGGTTAGCGGGGTAGAGACCCAGTACTTC. Protein: CASSLGVSGVETQYF.

The rearrangement uses TRBV12-3 or TRBV12-4 and TRBJ2-7, with D possibly TRBD1 on 6 matching bases. The CDR3 length is 14 residues. V lost 0 bases and J 5 bases, leaving 11 bases between the germline ends. The CDR3 nucleotides read TGTGCCAGCAGTTTAGCGGGACACCCGGACGAGCAGTACTTC. This translates into CASSLAGHPDEQYF.

The gene calls are TRBV6-5 and TRBJ2-2; D not resolved. This CDR3 has 14 amino acids. Trimming shortened V by 2 bases and J by 1 base, and 5 bases separated the two germline ends. The V gene's germline CDR1 is MNHEY and CDR2 SVGAGI. CDR3 sequence: CASSYQRNTGELFF. For the CDR3, the DNA is TGTGCCAGCAGTTACCAGCGGAACACCGGGGAGCTGTTTTTT.

This clonotype was seen only a few times. The chain employs TRBV5-6 and TRBJ2-1; the match to TRBD1 covers 7 bases. The CDR3 has 14 amino acids. After removal of 2 bases from V and 6 bases from J, the junction contained 5 bases not matched to a gene. Germline V CDR1 and CDR2: SGHDT, YYEEEE. CDR3 amino acids: CASSFETGTNEQFF. CDR3 nucleotides: TGTGCCAGCAGCTTTGAGACAGGGACCAATGAGCAGTTCTTC. Full variable domain (rest looked up from reference TRBV5-6 and TRBJ2-1): DAGVTQSPTHLIKTRGQQVTLRCSPKSGHDTVSWYQQALGQGPQFIFQYYEEEERQRGNFPDRFSGHQFPNYSSELNVNALLLGDSALYLCASSFETGTNEQFFGPGTRLTVL.

The table lists this clonotype with a few counts. V gene TRBV30 combines with J gene TRBJ2-5; D may be TRBD2 (7 bases). This CDR3 is 14 amino acids long. Germline-derived CDR1 and CDR2 are GTSNPN and SVGIG (reference sequence). V lost 2 bases and J lost 5, with 15 bases in between. CDR3 residues: CAWSIPRGGETQYF. The DNA for the CDR3 is TGTGCCTGGAGTATCCCCAGGGGAGGGGAGACCCAGTACTTC.

V gene TRBV28 combines with J gene TRBJ2-5; D remains unclear. The CDR3 runs to 12 residues. The V end lost 6 bases, the J end lost 4 bases, and 9 bases lay between the germline ends. Germline CDR1 is MDHEN and CDR2 is SYDVKM. The CDR3 sequence is CASRANLETQYF. In DNA form, the CDR3 reads TGTGCCAGCAGGGCCAACTTAGAGACCCAGTACTTC.

Ten or more counts support this clonotype. V gene TRBV12-3 or TRBV12-4 combines with J gene TRBJ2-5, with no clear D. V shed 6 bases and J shed 5 bases, with 10 bases lying between them. The CDR3 loop spans 12 amino acids. The chain's CDR3 is CASSLSSETQYF. CDR3 DNA: TGTGCCAGCAGCTTATCAAGTGAGACCCAGTACTTC.

This rearrangement joins TRBV11-2 to TRBJ1-6, with no clear D. Germline CDR1 is SGHAT and CDR2 is FQNNGV. Trimming took 2 bases from V and 7 from J, leaving 12 bases between them. The CDR3 consists of 15 residues. CDR3 DNA: TGTGCCAGCAGCTTATATCGGGAGAGGAATTCACCCCTCCACTTT. Residues: CASSLYRERNSPLHF.

In its sample, this clonotype was seen many times. The chain joins TRBV20-1 to TRBJ2-5; 8 nucleotides agree with TRBD2. V lost 6 bases, J lost 5 bases, and 11 bases stayed unmatched. The length of the CDR3 is 14 residues. Germline-derived CDR1 and CDR2 are DFQATT and SNEGSKA (reference sequence). In DNA, the CDR3 is TGCAGTGCATATATAGCGGGATCGGCGGAGACCCAGTACTTC. It encodes CSAYIAGSAETQYF.

J is TRBJ2-3 and V is TRBV20-1; D gene uncertain. The CDR3 runs 15 residues. With 0 bases removed from V and 0 bases from J, the gap between germline ends came to 10 bases. Germline assignment: CDR1 DFQATT and CDR2 SNEGSKA (reference sequence). CDR3 sequence reads: CSAREGTPSTDTQYF. DNA for the CDR3: TGCAGTGCTAGAGAGGGTACCCCTAGCACAGATACGCAGTATTTT.

This rearrangement joins TRBV14 to TRBJ2-5; perhaps TRBD1 as D (6 bases). With 2 bases removed from V and 4 bases from J, the gap between germline ends came to 14 bases. This CDR3 has 15 residues. Germline V gene lookup returns CDR1 SGHDN and CDR2 FVKESK. DNA of the CDR3: TGTGCCAGCAGCCAATCGACAGGATGGGGAGAGACCCAGTACTTC. It specifies CASSQSTGWGETQYF.

This clonotype was seen only a few times. The genes are TRBV29-1 and TRBJ2-3; D gene ambiguous. Germline-derived CDR1 and CDR2 are SQVTM and ANQGSEA. The CDR3 loop spans 11 amino acids. CDR3 in DNA: TGCAGTTTTTTAAGGGCAGATACGCAGTATTTT. Its protein product is CSFLRADTQYF.

Ten or more counts support this clonotype. The chain links TRBV5-6 to TRBJ2-1; 8 nucleotides agree with TRBD2. The CDR3 has 18 residues. Germline V gives CDR1 SGHDT, CDR2 YYEEEE. With V trimmed by 3 bases and J by 0 bases, 11 bases remained unmatched. CDR3 loop: CASSSISGTAHSYNEQFF. The CDR3 DNA reads as TGTGCCAGCAGCTCTATTAGCGGGACGGCCCACTCCTACAATGAGCAGTTCTTC.

The CDR3 nucleotides are TGTGCCAGCAGCCTAGGACAGGGGGCCTTTCAGCCCCAGCATTTT. Residues: CASSLGQGAFQPQHF. The J gene is TRBJ1-5, the V gene TRBV7-9; TRBD1 matches 11 bases. Germline-derived CDR1 and CDR2 are SEHNR and FQNEAQ (reference sequence). After removal of 5 bases from V and 6 bases from J, the junction contained 6 bases not matched to a gene. This CDR3 region has 15 residues.

This clonotype came up a few times. The V gene is TRBV29-1, the J gene TRBJ1-5, with TRBD1 as a possible D gene (6 bases). Germline lookup yields CDR1 SQVTM and CDR2 ANQGSEA. The CDR3 totals 15 residues. V was shortened by 4 bases and J by 2 bases, with 15 bases between the two germline ends. CDR3 bases: TGCAGCGTTGGAGGGGACACCTCCGGCAATCAGCCCCAGCATTTT. Amino acid sequence: CSVGGDTSGNQPQHF.

This clonotype was seen many times. This sequence joins TRBV28 and TRBJ1-5; 10 bases line up with TRBD1. Germline CDR1 is MDHEN and CDR2 is SYDVKM. J gave up 2 bases and V 5 bases, and 6 bases lay outside the gene matches. The CDR3 loop spans 16 amino acids. The CDR3 protein is CASSETGTGGNQPQHF. DNA for the CDR3: TGTGCCAGCAGTGAGACCGGGACAGGGGGCAATCAGCCCCAGCATTTT.

This clonotype was detected a few times. The rearrangement joins TRBV29-1 to TRBJ2-1; a possible D gene is TRBD2 (6 bases). This CDR3 has 13 residues. Germline V gives CDR1 SQVTM, CDR2 ANQGSEA. V dropped 4 bases and J dropped 4 bases, with 11 bases sitting between them. For the CDR3, the DNA is TGCAGCGTTGGGGCAGGGAGGTACAATGAGCAGTTCTTC. It codes for CSVGAGRYNEQFF.

There are a few counts of this clonotype. The rearrangement links TRBV20-1 to TRBJ2-4; 7 nucleotides match TRBD2. The germline gives CDR1 DFQATT, CDR2 SNEGSKA (reference sequence). The junction had 7 bases not matched to a gene; V was cut back by 0 bases and J by 8 bases. This CDR3 has 14 residues. The CDR3 loop is CSARDRMGGYIQYF. Here the CDR3 DNA reads TGCAGTGCTAGAGACCGGATGGGGGGGTACATTCAGTACTTC.

V is TRBV28 and J is TRBJ2-7, with 9 positions matching TRBD2. CDR1 is MDHEN and CDR2 is SYDVKM in the germline V gene. With V trimmed by 10 bases and J by 2 bases, 12 bases remained unmatched. The CDR3 extends over 15 amino acids. DNA of the CDR3: TGTGCCACCCGGAGACTAGCGGAGACCCCCTACGAGCAGTACTTC. Encoded protein: CATRRLAETPYEQYF.